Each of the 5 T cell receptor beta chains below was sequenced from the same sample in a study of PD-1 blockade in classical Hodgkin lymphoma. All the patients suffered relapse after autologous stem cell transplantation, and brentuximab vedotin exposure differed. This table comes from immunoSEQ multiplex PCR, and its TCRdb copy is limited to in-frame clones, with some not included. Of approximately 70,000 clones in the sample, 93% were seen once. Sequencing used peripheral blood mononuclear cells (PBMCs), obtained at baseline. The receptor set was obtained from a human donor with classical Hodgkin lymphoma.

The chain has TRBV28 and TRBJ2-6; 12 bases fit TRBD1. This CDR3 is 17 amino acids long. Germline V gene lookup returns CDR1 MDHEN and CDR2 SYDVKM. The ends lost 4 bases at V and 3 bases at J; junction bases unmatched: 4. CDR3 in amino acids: CASSWGDRGLGANVLTF. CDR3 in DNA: TGTGCCAGCAGTTGGGGGGACAGGGGGCTTGGGGCCAACGTCCTGACTTTC.

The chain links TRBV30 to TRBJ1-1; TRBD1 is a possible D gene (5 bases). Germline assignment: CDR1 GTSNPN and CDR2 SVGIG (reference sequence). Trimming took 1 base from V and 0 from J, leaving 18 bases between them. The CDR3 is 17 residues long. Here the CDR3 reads CAWSAAGNIFMNTEAFF. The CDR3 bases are TGTGCCTGGAGTGCGGCAGGGAATATTTTTATGAACACTGAAGCTTTCTTT.

This CDR3 reads CASMNRGHEKLFF. The CDR3 nucleotides are TGTGCCAGCATGAACAGGGGCCATGAAAAACTGTTTTTT. The chain uses TRBV2 and TRBJ1-4, with 7 bases aligning to TRBD1. V was clipped by 7 bases and J by 6 bases; unmatched bases: 5. Looked up from germline, CDR1 is SNHLY and CDR2 is FYNNEI. The CDR3 contains 13 residues.

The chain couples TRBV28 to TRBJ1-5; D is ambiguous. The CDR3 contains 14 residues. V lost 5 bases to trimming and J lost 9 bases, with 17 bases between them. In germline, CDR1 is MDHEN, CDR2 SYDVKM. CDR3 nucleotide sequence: TGTGCCAGCAGTCCAGCCCCTACCTTTGGGCCCCAGCATTTT. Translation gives CASSPAPTFGPQHF. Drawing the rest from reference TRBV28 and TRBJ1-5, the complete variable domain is DVKVTQSSRYLVKRTGEKVFLECVQDMDHENMFWYRQDPGLGLRLIYFSYDVKMKEKGDIPEGYSVSREKKERFSLILESASTNQTSMYLCASSPAPTFGPQHFGDGTRLSIL.

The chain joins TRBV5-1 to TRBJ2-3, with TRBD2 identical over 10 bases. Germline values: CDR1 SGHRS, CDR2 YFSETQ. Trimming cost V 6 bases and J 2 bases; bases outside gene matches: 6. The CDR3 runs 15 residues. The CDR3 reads CASTKRGGTTDTQYF. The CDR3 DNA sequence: TGCGCCAGCACCAAGCGGGGGGGAACCACAGATACGCAGTATTTT.